The rows below give T cell receptor beta chains drawn from one sample of a study of CD8+CD57+ T cells in acquired aplastic anemia. TCRdb fed the reads into MiXCR, producing one record per CDR3 protein. The table includes 150,000 to 200,000 distinct CDR3 sequences, 55% to 70% detected once. Input material: sorted CD4+, CD8+, or CD8+CD57+ T cells (not recorded which) from PBMCs. The receptor set was obtained from a human donor with severe aplastic anemia or a healthy control (not recorded which). The CDR3 runs from the conserved cysteine through the conserved F or W. D genes are given only for firm matches. A clone size is listed for some rows: how often the clone was seen (once, few, many), or a class if it is expanded.

CDR3 DNA	CDR3 protein	D gene	clone size	V gene	J gene
TGCAGTGCTAGATTACTAGCCTCCTACAATGAGCAGTTCTTC	CSARLLASYNEQFF	.	.	TRBV20-1	TRBJ2-1
TGTGCCATCAGAGACCCGACAGGGGGGTTGTTTTTT	CAIRDPTGGLFF	TRBD1	once	TRBV10-3	TRBJ1-4
TGCAGTGCAGGGCAGGGCTACACCTTC	CSAGQGYTF	.	.	TRBV20-1	TRBJ1-2
TGCGCCAGCAGCCTAGTAGGACAGGACACTGAAGCTTTCTTT	CASSLVGQDTEAFF	TRBD1	.	TRBV4-1	TRBJ1-1
TGTGCCAGCAGCAGCCAGGGCGGGAGCCCCTACGAGCAGTACTTC	CASSSQGGSPYEQYF	TRBD2	.	TRBV10-1	TRBJ2-7
TGTGCCAGCAGCTTAGAGGGAACTAACTATGGCTATACCTTC	CASSLEGTNYGYTF	.	.	TRBV7-8	TRBJ1-2
TGTGCCACCAGTGATACCCGCCCGGGGGTCGGCACTGAAGCTTTCTTT	CATSDTRPGVGTEAFF	.	.	TRBV24-1	TRBJ1-1
TGTGCCAGTAGGAGACAGGGGATGAACACTGAAGCTTTCTTT	CASRRQGMNTEAFF	TRBD1	few	TRBV19	TRBJ1-1
TGTGCCAGCAGTCCGATTAGATATGCCTACGAGCAGTACTTC	CASSPIRYAYEQYF	.	.	TRBV28	TRBJ2-7
TGTGCCACCAGTGATCCCCGGGGGAGGGATGAGCAGTTCTTC	CATSDPRGRDEQFF	TRBD2	.	TRBV24-1	TRBJ2-1
TGCAGCGTTGAGGGGCAGGGGTCCTCCTACGAGCAGTACTTC	CSVEGQGSSYEQYF	.	.	TRBV29-1	TRBJ2-7
TGTGCCAGCAGGGTCTTGGGCGGGTCGGATGGCTACACCTTC	CASRVLGGSDGYTF	.	.	TRBV9	TRBJ1-2
TGTGCCAGCAGCGTGTCGGCGGGAGGGGCAGATACGCAGTATTTT	CASSVSAGGADTQYF	TRBD2	.	TRBV9	TRBJ2-3
TGTGCCAGCAGTTCCCCAGCGGCGGGAATCTACGAGCAGTACTTC	CASSSPAAGIYEQYF	.	.	TRBV12-3/TRBV12-4	TRBJ2-7
TGTGCCAGCAGCCCCAAAGGGGTTTCTAACTATGGCTACACCTTC	CASSPKGVSNYGYTF	.	many	TRBV5-6	TRBJ1-2
TGTGCCAGTAGGGGAGACAGACGCTACGACGAGCAGTACTTC	CASRGDRRYDEQYF	.	.	TRBV19	TRBJ2-7
TGTGCCAGTACAGCCCGGGACCCTATAATTTCACCCCTCCACTTT	CASTARDPIISPLHF	.	few	TRBV19	TRBJ1-6
TGTGCCAGCAGCCACGGCAAGGGATGGATGAACACTGAAGCTTTCTTT	CASSHGKGWMNTEAFF	.	.	TRBV9	TRBJ1-1
TGCAGCAGTTATGGACAGGAAGCCTACGAGCAGTACTTC	CSSYGQEAYEQYF	TRBD1	.	TRBV29-1	TRBJ2-7
TGTGCCAGCACCTATCTCGGGGGGTCCTACAATGAGCAGTTCTTC	CASTYLGGSYNEQFF	TRBD2	few	TRBV6-5	TRBJ2-1
TGTGCCAGCACCCCTCAAGCTCAAGAGACCCAGTACTTC	CASTPQAQETQYF	.	.	TRBV7-2	TRBJ2-5
TGTGCCAGCAGCGACCAGGCCTATGGCTACACCTTC	CASSDQAYGYTF	.	many	TRBV9	TRBJ1-2
TGTGCCAGCAGCCACGACAGGGATCCTTATGGCTACACCTTC	CASSHDRDPYGYTF	TRBD1	many	TRBV3-1	TRBJ1-2
TGTGCCAGCACCCTTGGGACAGGGGGCACAGATACGCAGTATTTT	CASTLGTGGTDTQYF	TRBD1	many	TRBV12-3/TRBV12-4	TRBJ2-3
TGTGCCAGCAGCCTACTACAGGGGGCGGAAGAGACCCAGTACTTC	CASSLLQGAEETQYF	TRBD1	.	TRBV7-9	TRBJ2-5
TGTGCCACCTCGGGACAGAGCAGGGGGCCCCAGCATTTT	CATSGQSRGPQHF	TRBD1	.	TRBV24-1	TRBJ1-5
TGTGCCAGCAGTCGGGAAGGCAGGGGAAACACCGGGGAGCTGTTTTTT	CASSREGRGNTGELFF	.	.	TRBV7-2	TRBJ2-2
TGTGCCAGCAGCGTTAACGGGGGGGCGGGAGAGCAGTACTTC	CASSVNGGAGEQYF	TRBD2	few	TRBV9	TRBJ2-7
TGTGCCAGCAGGATGGGCTATGGCTACACCTTC	CASRMGYGYTF	.	.	TRBV7-9	TRBJ1-2
TGTGCCAGCCTGTTTCCGGACACAGATACGCAGTATTTT	CASLFPDTDTQYF	.	.	TRBV7-9	TRBJ2-3
TGTGCCAGCAGTTTAACAGCGTGGGTCAAGCAGTACTTC	CASSLTAWVKQYF	.	.	TRBV7-3	TRBJ2-7
TGTGCCAGCTGGGGGACGGGGCCCGTGTCCGGGGAGCTGTTTTTT	CASWGTGPVSGELFF	.	many	TRBV14	TRBJ2-2
TGTGCCAGCGGACGGGGGTCGAGCTATAATTCACCCCTCCACTTT	CASGRGSSYNSPLHF	.	.	TRBV2	TRBJ1-6
TGTGCCAGTACCACCGGGACAGACAATTCACCCCTCCGCTTT	CASTTGTDNSPLRF	TRBD1	.	TRBV19	TRBJ1-6
TGTGCCAGCAGTGTGACGGAGAACTATGGCTACACCTTC	CASSVTENYGYTF	.	.	TRBV6-1	TRBJ1-2
TGTGCCAGCAGCGCAGCCTCCAGGGGGCCGATCACAGATACGCAGTATTTT	CASSAASRGPITDTQYF	TRBD1	.	TRBV7-9	TRBJ2-3
TGTGCCAGCAACCTGGGAGTATCCTATAATTCACCCCTCCACTTT	CASNLGVSYNSPLHF	.	many	TRBV6-2/TRBV6-3	TRBJ1-6
TGCGCCAGCAGCCAAGAAGGGAGGTATCTGGATGAAAAACTGTTTTTT	CASSQEGRYLDEKLFF	.	.	TRBV4-3	TRBJ1-4
TGCGCCAGCAGCGCGGGGGGTCCCCCGAACACCGGGGAGCTGTTTTTT	CASSAGGPPNTGELFF	TRBD2	.	TRBV10-2	TRBJ2-2
TGTGCCAGCAGTGGGGGCGAGCTCTATGGCTACACCTTC	CASSGGELYGYTF	.	many	TRBV27	TRBJ1-2
TGTGCCAGCAGCGTAGTTTCACGGGCGGACACTGAAGCTTTCTTT	CASSVVSRADTEAFF	.	.	TRBV9	TRBJ1-1
TGTGCCACGAGCGGGGACTACAATGAGCAGTTCTTC	CATSGDYNEQFF	TRBD2	.	TRBV10-3	TRBJ2-1
TGTGCCAGCAGTGGTACAGTCCAAGAGACCCAGTACTTC	CASSGTVQETQYF	.	.	TRBV7-9	TRBJ2-5
TGTGCCAGCAGCGTAGCGGTAGATACGCAGTATTTT	CASSVAVDTQYF	.	.	TRBV9	TRBJ2-3
TGCAGCGTTGGGGAGATCTATGGCTACACCTTC	CSVGEIYGYTF	.	few	TRBV20-1	TRBJ1-2
TGTGCCAGCGGCTTAGGAGTAGCACAAGAGACCCAGTACTTC	CASGLGVAQETQYF	.	.	TRBV7-2	TRBJ2-5